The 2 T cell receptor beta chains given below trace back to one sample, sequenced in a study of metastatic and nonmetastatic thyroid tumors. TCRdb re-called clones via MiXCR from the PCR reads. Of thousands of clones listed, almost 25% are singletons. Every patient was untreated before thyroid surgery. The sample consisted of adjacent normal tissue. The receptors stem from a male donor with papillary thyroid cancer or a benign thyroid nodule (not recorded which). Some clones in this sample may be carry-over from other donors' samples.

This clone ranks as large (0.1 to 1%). CDR3 bases: TGTGCCAGCAGCCAAACCGACAGTGAAAAACTGTTTTTT. Its translation is CASSQTDSEKLFF. The genes are TRBV11-2 and TRBJ1-4, with a tentative D call TRBD1 (5 bases). Germline V lookup: CDR1 SGHAT, CDR2 FQNNGV. The V end was cut by 5 bases, the J end by 7 bases, with 11 bases between. The CDR3 is made up of 13 amino acids. Based on the CDR3 plus reference TRBV11-2 and TRBJ1-4, the full variable domain is EAGVAQSPRYKIIEKRQSVAFWCNPISGHATLYWYQQILGQGPKLLIQFQNNGVVDDSQLPKDRFSAERLKGVDSTLKIQPAKLEDSAVYLCASSQTDSEKLFFGSGTQLSVL.

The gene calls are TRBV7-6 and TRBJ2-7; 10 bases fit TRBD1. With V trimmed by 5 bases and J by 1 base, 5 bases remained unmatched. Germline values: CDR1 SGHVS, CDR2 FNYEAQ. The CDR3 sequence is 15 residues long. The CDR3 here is CASSEGQGPSYEQYF. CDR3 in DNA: TGTGCCAGCAGCGAGGGACAGGGGCCTTCCTACGAGCAGTACTTC.